This record looks at one T cell receptor (beta chain) sequence and its context. Antigen specificity is unknown. CDR1 and CDR2 from the germline V gene are SGDLS and YYNGEE. Trimming left V 4 bases short and J 5 bases short, with 23 bases between. The CDR3 is 17 amino acids. These data belong to a study of glioma-infiltrating T cells after dendritic cell vaccination. Time point indicated: after dendritic cell vaccination, including at tumor progression/relapse. Points from the study as a whole: Higher pretreatment TIL content predicted longer progression-free time and survival.

The repertoire was sequenced with immunoSEQ multiplex PCR; TCRdb's copy has only in-frame clones and lacks some. The sample carries 75,000 to 85,000 clones, around 86% recorded once. The receptor comes from a human donor with glioblastoma. Sequenced material: blood, taken after dendritic cell vaccination. The chain employs TRBV9 and TRBJ2-3, with D perhaps matching TRBD2 (7 bases). The DNA of the CDR3 is TGTGCCAGCAGCCCTAAGGGGGGGGCCCCCACTTTAGATACGCAGTATTTT. Residues: CASSPKGGAPTLDTQYF.